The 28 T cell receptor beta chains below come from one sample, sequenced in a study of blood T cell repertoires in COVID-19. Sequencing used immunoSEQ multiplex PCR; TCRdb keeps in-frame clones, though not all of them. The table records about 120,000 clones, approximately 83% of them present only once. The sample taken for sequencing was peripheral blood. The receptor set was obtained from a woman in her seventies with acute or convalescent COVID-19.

The CDR3 region is CASSHDNGGLYGYTF. CDR3 nucleotides: TGTGCCAGCAGCCACGACAATGGGGGGTTGTATGGCTACACCTTC. The chain uses TRBV7-8 and TRBJ1-2; TRBD1 is a possible D gene (5 bases). This CDR3 has 15 amino acids. Trimming took off 5 bases at V and 5 bases at J, with 18 bases between the two ends. The germline CDR1 and CDR2 sequences are SGHVS and FQNEAQ.

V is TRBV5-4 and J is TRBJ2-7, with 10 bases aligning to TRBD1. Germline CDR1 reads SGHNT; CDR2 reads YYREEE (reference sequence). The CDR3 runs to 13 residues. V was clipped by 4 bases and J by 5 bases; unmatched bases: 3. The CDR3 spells CASSKTGGDEQYF. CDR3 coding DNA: TGTGCCAGCAGCAAGACAGGGGGCGACGAGCAGTACTTC.

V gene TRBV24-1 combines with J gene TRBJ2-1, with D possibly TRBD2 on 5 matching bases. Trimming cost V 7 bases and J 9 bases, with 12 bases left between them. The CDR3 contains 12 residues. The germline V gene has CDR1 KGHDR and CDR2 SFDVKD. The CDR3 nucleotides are TGTGCCACCAGCCTCGTGGCGGGTGAGCAGTTCTTC. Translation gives CATSLVAGEQFF.

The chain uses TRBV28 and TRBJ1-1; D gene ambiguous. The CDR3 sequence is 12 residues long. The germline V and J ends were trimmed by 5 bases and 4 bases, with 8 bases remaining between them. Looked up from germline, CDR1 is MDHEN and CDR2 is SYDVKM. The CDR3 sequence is CASSVLGTEAFF. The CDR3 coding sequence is TGTGCCAGCAGTGTACTTGGCACTGAAGCTTTCTTT.

The CDR3 sequence is CASSLSYGRGYEQYF. The DNA of the CDR3 is TGTGCCAGCAGCTTATCTTACGGGAGAGGCTACGAGCAGTACTTC. This chain links TRBV7-8 with TRBJ2-7; weak D call: TRBD2 (6 bases). The V end was cut by 2 bases, the J end by 3 bases, with 14 bases between. The germline gives CDR1 SGHVS, CDR2 FQNEAQ. This CDR3 is 15 amino acids long.

CDR3 sequence: CASSSTTGPNQPQHF. In DNA form, the CDR3 reads TGTGCCAGCAGCTCTACTACAGGGCCCAATCAGCCCCAGCATTTT. The chain couples TRBV7-2 to TRBJ1-5; maybe TRBD1 (6 bases). Trimming took 4 bases from V and 3 from J, leaving 13 bases between them. The CDR3 is 15 residues long. Germline assignment: CDR1 SGHTA and CDR2 FQGNSA.

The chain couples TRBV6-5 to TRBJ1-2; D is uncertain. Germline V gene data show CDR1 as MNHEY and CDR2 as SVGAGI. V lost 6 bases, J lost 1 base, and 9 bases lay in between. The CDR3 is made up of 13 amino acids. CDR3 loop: CASRNDNNYGYTF. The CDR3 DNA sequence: TGTGCCAGCAGAAATGACAATAACTATGGCTACACCTTC.

In nucleotides, the CDR3 is TGTGCCAGCAGCTTGGGTACAACTAATGAAAAACTGTTTTTT. Translation: CASSLGTTNEKLFF. The chain is built from TRBV5-4 and TRBJ1-4; D is unresolved. Germline V lookup: CDR1 SGHNT, CDR2 YYREEE (reference sequence). The CDR3 covers 14 residues. Trimming shortened V by 0 bases and J by 0 bases, and 3 bases separated the two germline ends.

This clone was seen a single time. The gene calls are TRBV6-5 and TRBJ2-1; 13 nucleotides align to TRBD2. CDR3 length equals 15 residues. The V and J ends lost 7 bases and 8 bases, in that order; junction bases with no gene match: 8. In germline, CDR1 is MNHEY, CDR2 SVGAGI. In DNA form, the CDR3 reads TGTGCCAGCACTAAAACTAGCGGGGGGGCGGATGAGCAGTTCTTC. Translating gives CASTKTSGGADEQFF.

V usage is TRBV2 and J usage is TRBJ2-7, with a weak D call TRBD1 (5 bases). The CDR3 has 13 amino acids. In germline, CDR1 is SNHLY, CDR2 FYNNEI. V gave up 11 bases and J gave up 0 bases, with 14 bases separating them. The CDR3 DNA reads TGTGCCCGGAAGACAGTGAGCTCCTACGAGCAGTACTTC. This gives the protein CARKTVSSYEQYF.

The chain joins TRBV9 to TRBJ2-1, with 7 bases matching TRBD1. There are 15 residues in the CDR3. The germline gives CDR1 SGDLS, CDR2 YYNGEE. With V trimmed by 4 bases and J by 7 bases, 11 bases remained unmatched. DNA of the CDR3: TGTGCCAGCAGCCCCAGATCACAGGGGTGGAATGAGCAGTTCTTC. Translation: CASSPRSQGWNEQFF. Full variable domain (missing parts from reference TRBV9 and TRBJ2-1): DSGVTQTPKHLITATGQRVTLRCSPRSGDLSVYWYQQSLDQGLQFLIQYYNGEERAKGNILERFSAQQFPDLHSELNLSSLELGDSALYFCASSPRSQGWNEQFFGPGTRLTVL.

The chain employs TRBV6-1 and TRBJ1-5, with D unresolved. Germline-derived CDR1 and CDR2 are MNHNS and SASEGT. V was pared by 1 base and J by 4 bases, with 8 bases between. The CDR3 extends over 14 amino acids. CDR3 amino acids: CASSEERLNQPQHF. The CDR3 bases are TGTGCCAGCAGTGAAGAGAGGTTGAATCAGCCCCAGCATTTT.

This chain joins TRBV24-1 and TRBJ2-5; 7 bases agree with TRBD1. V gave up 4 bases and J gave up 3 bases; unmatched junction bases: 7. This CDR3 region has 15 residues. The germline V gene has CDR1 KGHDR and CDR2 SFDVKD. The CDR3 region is CATSDPRTGEETQYF. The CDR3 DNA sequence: TGTGCCACCAGTGACCCCCGGACAGGAGAAGAGACCCAGTACTTC.

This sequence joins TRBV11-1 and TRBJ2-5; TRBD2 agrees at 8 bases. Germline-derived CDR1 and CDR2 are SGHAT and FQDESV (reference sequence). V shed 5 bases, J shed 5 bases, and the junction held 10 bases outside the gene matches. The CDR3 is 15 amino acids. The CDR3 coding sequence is TGTGCCAGCAGCCCCAGGCGGGGGGCGGAGGAGACCCAGTACTTC. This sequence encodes CASSPRRGAEETQYF.

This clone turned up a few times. DNA for the CDR3: TGTGCCAGCAGCTTAGGATTCGAGGGAAACACCATATATTTT. Protein product: CASSLGFEGNTIYF. The rearrangement uses TRBV7-2 and TRBJ1-3; D unclear. The CDR3 is 14 residues long. The germline CDR1 and CDR2 sequences are SGHTA and FQGNSA. V shed 1 base and J shed 4 bases, with 8 bases lying between them.

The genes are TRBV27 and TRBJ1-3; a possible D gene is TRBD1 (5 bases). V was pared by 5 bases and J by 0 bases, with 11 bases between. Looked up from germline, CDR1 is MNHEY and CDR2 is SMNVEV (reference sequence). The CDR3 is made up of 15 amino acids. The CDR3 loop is CASSKGLHSGNTIYF. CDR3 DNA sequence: TGTGCCAGCAGTAAGGGACTTCACTCTGGAAACACCATATATTTT.

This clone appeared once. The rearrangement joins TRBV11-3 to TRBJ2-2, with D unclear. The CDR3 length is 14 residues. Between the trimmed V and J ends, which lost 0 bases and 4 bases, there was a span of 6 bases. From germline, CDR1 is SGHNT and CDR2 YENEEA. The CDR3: CASSLDQSTGELFF. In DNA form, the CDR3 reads TGTGCCAGCAGCTTAGATCAGTCCACCGGGGAGCTGTTTTTT.

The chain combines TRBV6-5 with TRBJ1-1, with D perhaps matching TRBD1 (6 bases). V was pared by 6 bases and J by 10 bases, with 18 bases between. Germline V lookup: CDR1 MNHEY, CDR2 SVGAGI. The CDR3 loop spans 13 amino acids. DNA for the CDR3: TGTGCCAGCAGACGGGGCCATCAAGGGGGAGCTTTCTTT. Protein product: CASRRGHQGGAFF.

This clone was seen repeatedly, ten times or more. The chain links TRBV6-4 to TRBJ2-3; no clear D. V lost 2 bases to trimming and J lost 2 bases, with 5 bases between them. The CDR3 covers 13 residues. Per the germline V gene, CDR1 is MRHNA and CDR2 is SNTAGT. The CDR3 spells CASSDSATDTQYF. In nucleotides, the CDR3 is TGTGCCAGCAGTGACAGCGCCACAGATACGCAGTATTTT.

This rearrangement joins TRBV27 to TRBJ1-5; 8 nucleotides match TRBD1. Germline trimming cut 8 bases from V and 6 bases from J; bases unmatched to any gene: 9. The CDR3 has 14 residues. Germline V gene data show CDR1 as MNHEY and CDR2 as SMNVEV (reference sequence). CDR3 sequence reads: CASRPSGGSQPQHF. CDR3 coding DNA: TGTGCCAGCCGACCTTCAGGGGGCTCTCAGCCCCAGCATTTT.

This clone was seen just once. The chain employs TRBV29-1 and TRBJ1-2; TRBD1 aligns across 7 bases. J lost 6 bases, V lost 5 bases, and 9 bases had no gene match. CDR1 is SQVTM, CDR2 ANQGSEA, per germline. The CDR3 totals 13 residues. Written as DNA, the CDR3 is TGCAGCGTTCAAACGGGACAGTCCAATGGCTACACCTTC. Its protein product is CSVQTGQSNGYTF.

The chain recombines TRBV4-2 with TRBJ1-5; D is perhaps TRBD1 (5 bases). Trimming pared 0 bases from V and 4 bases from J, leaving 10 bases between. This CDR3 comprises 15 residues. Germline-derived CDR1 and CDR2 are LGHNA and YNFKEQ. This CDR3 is CASSQDDSRNQPQHF. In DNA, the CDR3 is TGTGCCAGCAGCCAAGATGACAGCAGGAATCAGCCCCAGCATTTT.

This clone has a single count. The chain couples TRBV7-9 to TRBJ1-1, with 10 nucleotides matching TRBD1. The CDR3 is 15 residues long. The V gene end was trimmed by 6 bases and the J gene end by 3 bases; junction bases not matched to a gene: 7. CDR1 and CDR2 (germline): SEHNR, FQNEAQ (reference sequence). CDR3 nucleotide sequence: TGTGCCAGCAGTTCACGACAGGGGGCCTACACTGAAGCTTTCTTT. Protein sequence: CASSSRQGAYTEAFF.

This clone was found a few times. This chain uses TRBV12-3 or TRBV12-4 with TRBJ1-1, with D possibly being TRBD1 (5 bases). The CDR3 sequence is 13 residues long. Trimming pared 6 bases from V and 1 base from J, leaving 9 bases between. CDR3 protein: CASSTGSNTEAFF. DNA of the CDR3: TGTGCCAGCAGCACAGGCTCGAACACTGAAGCTTTCTTT.

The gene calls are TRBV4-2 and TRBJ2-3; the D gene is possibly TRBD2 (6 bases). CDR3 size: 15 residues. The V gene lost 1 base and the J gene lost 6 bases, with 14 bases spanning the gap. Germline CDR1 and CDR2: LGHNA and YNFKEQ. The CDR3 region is CASSQVFAGLDTQYF. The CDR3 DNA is TGTGCCAGCAGCCAAGTATTTGCGGGGCTTGATACGCAGTATTTT.

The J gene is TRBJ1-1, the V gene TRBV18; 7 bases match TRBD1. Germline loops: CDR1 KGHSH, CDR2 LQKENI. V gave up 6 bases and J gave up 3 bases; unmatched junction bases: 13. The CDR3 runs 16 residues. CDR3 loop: CASSSNTGDKYTEAFF. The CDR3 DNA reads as TGTGCCAGCTCGTCAAACACAGGGGACAAATACACTGAAGCTTTCTTT. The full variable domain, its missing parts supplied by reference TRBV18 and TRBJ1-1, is NAGVMQNPRHLVRRRGQEARLRCSPMKGHSHVYWYRQLPEEGLKFMVYLQKENIIDESGMPKERFSAEFPKEGPSILRIQQVVRGDSAAYFCASSSNTGDKYTEAFFGQGTRLTVV.

The chain's CDR3 is CASSLSGQGSLSTF. The CDR3 nucleotides are TGCGCCAGCAGCTTGTCGGGACAGGGGAGTCTCTCCACCTTC. The chain recombines TRBV5-1 with TRBJ1-2, with 10 bases lining up with TRBD1. CDR1 SGHRS and CDR2 YFSETQ come from the germline V gene. The junction had 10 bases not matched to a gene; V was cut back by 1 base and J by 13 bases. This CDR3 has 14 amino acids.

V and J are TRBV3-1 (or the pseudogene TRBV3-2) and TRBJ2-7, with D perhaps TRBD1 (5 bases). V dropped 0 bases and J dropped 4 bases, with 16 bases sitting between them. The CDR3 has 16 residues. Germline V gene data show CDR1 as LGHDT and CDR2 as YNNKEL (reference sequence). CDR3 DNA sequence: TGTGCCAGCAGCCAAGATCGAAGGGGCAGGGTTTACGAGCAGTACGTC. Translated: CASSQDRRGRVYEQYV.